The present entry profiles one TCR beta chain with its context. Its matching antigen is unknown. The length of the CDR3 is 17 residues. Germline CDR1 and CDR2: SGHVS and FQNEAQ. The TRB libraries of cDNA were built by UMI-labeled 5' RACE. One entry per CDR3 protein, without DNA, is what TCRdb gives after re-calling the 5' RACE reads. This sample contains fewer than 140,000 distinct CDR3 sequences. This specimen comes from a study of CXCR3-negative and CXCR3-positive naive CD8 T cells. Study observations and caveats: Higher TRB CDR3 hydrophobicity marked CXCR3-positive naive cells relative to CXCR3-negative naive cells.

The source material was naive CXCR3+ CD8+ T cells from blood. Subset specified: CD45RO-CCR7+CD27+CD95- naive CD8+ T cells expressing CXCR3 (TNR3+). The TCR was taken from a human donor in good health. Some clones in this sample may be carry-over from other donors' samples. This chain joins TRBV7-8 and TRBJ1-4. The CDR3 loop reads CASRPGTLGQTNEKLFF.